This TCR beta chain was observed in a study of cytomegalovirus exposure and HLA in healthy donors. Study in general: The approximately 130 validation repertoires and the roughly 700 first-cohort repertoires shared a platform, a later analysis reported.

Produced via immunoSEQ multiplex PCR; TCRdb's table is partial and in-frame only. The data show about 200,000 clones, 65% to 90% seen once. This clone was seen a single time. The CDR3 length is 14 residues. CDR1 SGHDT and CDR2 YYEEEE come from the germline V gene. V dropped 2 bases and J dropped 2 bases, with 11 bases sitting between them. V usage is TRBV5-6 and J usage is TRBJ2-7; perhaps TRBD1 as D (6 bases). This clonotype originated in a woman aged 25 to 39 in good health and CMV-seropositive. The material sequenced was PBMCs. The DNA for the CDR3 is TGTGCCAGCAGCTTCAGGGGTTCTACCTACGAGCAGTACTTC. Its translation: CASSFRGSTYEQYF. The variable domain in full, with the rest retrieved from reference TRBV5-6 and TRBJ2-7, is DAGVTQSPTHLIKTRGQQVTLRCSPKSGHDTVSWYQQALGQGPQFIFQYYEEEERQRGNFPDRFSGHQFPNYSSELNVNALLLGDSALYLCASSFRGSTYEQYFGPGTRLTVT.